This paragraph reports one T cell receptor (beta chain). The sample comes from a study of human T cells and chemical hapten exposure. Study in general: Women made up most patients, who had alopecia areata, totalis or universalis.

Time point given: patch test 3, about 24 weeks after DPC sensitization. This sample's treatment: therapeutic diphenylcyclopropenone sensitization with weekly scalp DPC. It was from unfractionated whole blood that total RNA was extracted. V lost 0 bases and J lost 1; bases outside the gene matches: 4. This CDR3 has 17 amino acids. The germline V gene has CDR1 DFQATT and CDR2 SNEGSKA (reference sequence). TCRdb itself ran the RACE reads through MiXCR, one entry per CDR3 protein. This sample has 150,000 to 200,000 distinct CDR3 sequences, with around 23% found just once. Sample: whole blood, taken in connection with sensitization to the hapten diphenylcyclopropenone (DPC). This clonotype was obtained from a woman aged 40-49 years with alopecia areata. Some clones in this sample may be carry-over from other donors' samples. The V call is TRBV20-1, the J call TRBJ2-1; 12 bases are a match to TRBD2. The CDR3 loop is CSARDSSGRVSYNEQFF. The CDR3 DNA sequence: TGCAGTGCTAGAGATTCTAGCGGGAGGGTTTCCTACAATGAGCAGTTCTTC.